This TCR beta chain appears in the sequencing data of a study of cytomegalovirus exposure and HLA in healthy donors. PCR primers comprised 60 Vbeta and 13 Jbeta primers. How the authors handled the data: A later analysis counted 80 million or so unique TCR beta chains, 9.5 million to 13 million shared. The assay was immunoSEQ multiplex PCR, and TCRdb's table has in-frame clones only and misses some. V, J and clone size reflect that table, while D and trimming were determined from the DNA. The sample yields some 110,000 clones, roughly 79% seen once. Germline loops: CDR1 SQVTM, CDR2 ANQGSEA. With 4 bases removed from V and 1 base from J, the gap between germline ends came to 10 bases. This CDR3 contains 13 residues. For this clone: Its antigen is currently unknown.

Findings of the study overall: According to an earlier analysis, most TCR beta V segments yielded productive rearrangements about 90% or about 30% of the time. Trimming of TCR beta V- and J-genes showed a link, identified in a later analysis, to a missense DCLRE1C variant. What a later analysis showed was that several of the most significant clusters appeared linked to common viral pathogens.

This chain links TRBV29-1 with TRBJ1-1, with D tentatively TRBD1 (5 bases). This receptor was identified in a male donor in good health and CMV-seronegative. Sequenced sample: PBMCs. The CDR3 DNA is TGCAGCGTTGGTAAAGGGGCGAACACTGAAGCTTTCTTT. Translated: CSVGKGANTEAFF.